This note documents a single T cell receptor (beta chain) sequence. This clone was seen only a few times. This clone's antigen is unknown. Base qualities were left out, and no much larger clone turns up one base away. This specimen's time point label, per the study, means: baseline before first vaccination. Samples from vaccinated people were obtained from the UK trials COV001 and COV002, which included a single-blind randomized controlled phase 2/3 trial of AZD1222 (ChAdOx1 nCoV-19) in healthy adults. Trial participant PBMC samples were collected at day 0 and day 28 after the second dose for TCRbeta chain sequencing. The sample belongs to a study of T cell responses to AZD1222 COVID-19 vaccine (dated by TCRdb to about 2021). Context from the whole study: AZD1222 recipients given second doses at about 4 weeks or at about 12 weeks were pooled, since spike-specific TCR depth and breadth were not found to differ between the two schedules. Trial participants were enrolled into age subgroups of 18-55, 56-69 and 70-plus years, which contained approximately 150, 28 and 58 TCR-sequenced participants, respectively. A total of 233 trial participants underwent TCR sequencing, of whom 207 received two doses of AZD1222 and 26 received two doses of the MenACWY control vaccine.

The CDR3 regions of human TCRbeta chains were analyzed by immunosequencing. On the authors' methods: TCRs in the repertoires were matched against a reference library of SARS-CoV-2-specific TCRs that had been generated with the MIRA antigen-specificity platform. Breadth meant the fraction of unique TCRs that were SARS-CoV-2-associated, whereas depth meant the fraction of total T cells that were SARS-CoV-2-associated. Using the MIRA data, each spike-specific TCR was mapped to the spike region that the TCR reacts to and placed in a CD4 or CD8 class. Log10-transformed breadth and depth values were compared by one-way ANOVA with Sidak's multiple comparisons tests. TCRdb limited this immuneACCESS table to in-frame rearrangements with V and J called. A share of clones is missing; checked studies link under half to unresolved V genes, and the rest is unexplained. That table supplies the V and J calls and clone size; D and trimming were determined from the DNA. In this sample the table shows around 80,000 clones, 90% to 95% of which occur a single time. The top ten hold roughly 5% of the sample.

CDR1 and CDR2 are read off the germline V gene as KGHDR and SFDVKD. A distance of 13 bases separates the germline ends of V and J, which lose 1 base and 5 bases respectively. The CDR3 has 15 amino acids, counting the end cysteine and phenylalanine. Here the CDR3 DNA is all that survives: 45 bases in frame from base 1. The research as a whole found: Conclusions about previously exposed vaccinees were limited because only six AZD1222 recipients were SARS-CoV-2 seropositive at baseline. Because no day 14 peak-response samples were available, repertoires were characterized only after the peak T cell response. The 56-69-year group was small, and its depth increase did not reach significance, likely because of low power. After two AZD1222 doses, both the breadth and the depth of spike-specific TCRs were significantly higher than at day 0 and than in MenACWY recipients. Most participants were white British and females outnumbered males, and the authors suggested that clonal diversity may have been underestimated. CD4 TCRs associated with the vaccine covered the entire spike protein, and the dominant responses were in regions 160-218 and 743-854. Nearly half of unique spike-specific TCRs reportedly recognized epitopes outside regions mutated in the B.1.351 and B.1.1.7 variants.

The sample here was peripheral blood, taken on day 0 of AZD1222 vaccination. The TCR sequence derives from an adult in good health. Here the chain combines TRBV24-1 and TRBJ2-5, with the D gene call left open. At the DNA level, the sequence is TGTGCCACCAGTGATTTCATCAGGTCCCGGGAGACCCAGTACTTC. It is translated as CATSDFIRSRETQYF.